Listed below are T cell receptor beta chains from one sample, sequenced in a study of graft-versus-host responses after intestinal transplantation. Profiled with immunoSEQ multiplex PCR; TCRdb holds only in-frame clones, not every one. The data contain roughly 50,000 clones, about 90% of them singletons. The sample here was PBMCs, taken roughly 95 weeks after intestinal transplant. These receptors were taken from a human patient who received an intestinal transplant, so some T cells may come from the graft donor. The CDR3 runs from the conserved cysteine through the conserved F or W. The D gene is left open where the match is weak. Size is stated for part of the rows, as once, few or many counts, or as a class when the clone is expanded.

>16|NA|TRBJ2-5|NA|TRBV5-8
TGTGCCAGCAGCCCGATGGGGGGGGCAAATCGGGAGACCCAGTACTTC
CASSPMGGANRETQYF
>15|NA|TRBJ2-1|NA|TRBV30
TGTGCCTGGAGTGACCCGGGACCCCCCTCGATCTTGCGGTTCTTC
CAWSDPGPPSILRFF
>14|TRBD1|TRBJ1-6|NA|TRBV5-1
TGCGCCAGCAGGGGGACAGGGAACGCCTCACCCCTCCACTTT
CASRGTGNASPLHF
>16|NA|TRBJ2-1|NA|TRBV27
TGTGCCAGCAGTTTACTAGCGACGAGCTCCTACAATGAGCAGTTCTTC
CASSLLATSSYNEQFF
>10|NA|TRBJ1-5|NA|TRBV20-1
TGCAGTGCTAGCAATCAGCCCCAGCATTTT
CSASNQPQHF
>14|TRBD1|TRBJ2-2|once|TRBV29-1
TGCAGCGTGGGACAGAGAGAAACCACCGGGGAGCTGTTTTTT
CSVGQRETTGELFF
>15|TRBD2|TRBJ2-3|once|TRBV25-1
TGTGCCAGCAGTAGTAGCGGGGGGGCCACAGATACGCAGTATTTT
CASSSSGGATDTQYF
>16|NA|TRBJ1-4|NA|TRBV6-1
TGTGCCAGCAGTGAATTCAGTTGGCAGCAGAATGAAAAACTGTTTTTT
CASSEFSWQQNEKLFF
>15|TRBD1|TRBJ1-2|NA|TRBV15
TGTGCCACCAGCAGAGATCTGACAGGGGAGAATGGCTACACCTTC
CATSRDLTGENGYTF
>13|NA|TRBJ1-6|NA|TRBV6-4
TGTGCCAGCAGTCACAGGGCGGAGTCACCCCTCCACTTT
CASSHRAESPLHF
>14|NA|TRBJ1-6|NA|TRBV14
TGTGCCAGCAGCCAGACTAGGTATAATTCACCCCTCCACTTT
CASSQTRYNSPLHF
>11|NA|TRBJ2-3|NA|TRBV5-4
TGTGCCAGCAGCTTTCAAGATACGCAGTATTTT
CASSFQDTQYF
>12|NA|TRBJ1-2|NA|TRBV10-3
TGTGCCATTCAGGGCTCTCTCTATGGCTACACCTTC
CAIQGSLYGYTF
>13|NA|TRBJ1-5|few|TRBV28
TGTGCCAGCAGTTTACAGGGAAGGCAGCCCCAGCATTTT
CASSLQGRQPQHF
>15|NA|TRBJ1-6|NA|TRBV27
TGTGCCAGCAGTCAGAAGCTCAGCCCTGATTCACCCCTCCACTTT
CASSQKLSPDSPLHF
>15|NA|TRBJ2-1|NA|TRBV10-3
TGTGCCATCAGTGGGCCTTCAGTACGGGGGAATGAGCAGTTCTTC
CAISGPSVRGNEQFF
>12|NA|TRBJ2-7|NA|TRBV7-9
TGTGCCAGCAGCTTCTTTGTCCACGAGCAGTACTTC
CASSFFVHEQYF
>14|NA|TRBJ1-1|NA|TRBV9
TGTGCCAGCAGCGTATCCTGGGGGCAGGATGAAGCTTTCTTT
CASSVSWGQDEAFF
>11|NA|TRBJ1-2|NA|TRBV2
TGTGCCAGCACGACGGGGGGAGGCTACACCTTC
CASTTGGGYTF
>14|NA|TRBJ1-2|NA|TRBV5-1
TGCGCCAGCAGCTTAACGACCTTAAACTATGGCTACACCTTC
CASSLTTLNYGYTF
>15|TRBD1|TRBJ2-5|NA|TRBV18
TGTGCCAGCTCACCGCGCCGGGACAGTCAAGAGACCCAGTACTTC
CASSPRRDSQETQYF